The rows below give T cell receptor beta chains drawn from one sample of a study of cytomegalovirus exposure and HLA in healthy donors. Using immunoSEQ multiplex PCR, the repertoire was profiled, and TCRdb retains in-frame clones only, with some absent. This table holds 130,000 or so clones. Sequencing was done on a sample of PBMCs. Receptors were obtained from a man younger than 35 in good health and CMV-seronegative. Each CDR3 is given with its conserved first and last residue. A D gene is named only where the DNA matches it firmly.

d_call	cdr3_length	v_call	j_call	cdr3_aa	cdr3_nt
TRBD2	13	TRBV9	TRBJ2-7	CASSAGTNYEQYF	TGTGCCAGCAGTGCCGGGACTAACTACGAGCAGTACTTC
NA	14	TRBV9	TRBJ1-6	CASSVVGSDSPLHF	TGTGCCAGCAGCGTAGTGGGGAGTGATTCACCCCTCCACTTT
TRBD2	16	TRBV7-2	TRBJ2-7	CASSSSGGGVAYEQYF	TGTGCCAGCAGCTCTTCGGGGGGGGGAGTTGCATACGAGCAGTACTTC
TRBD1	14	TRBV19	TRBJ2-5	CASSVTGLRETQYF	TGTGCCAGTAGTGTGACAGGGCTCCGAGAGACCCAGTACTTC
TRBD1	13	TRBV29-1	TRBJ2-5	CSVVGTDQETQYF	TGCAGCGTGGTCGGGACAGACCAAGAGACCCAGTACTTC
NA	16	TRBV27	TRBJ1-1	CASSSVQGRGQTEAFF	TGTGCCAGCAGTTCGGTACAGGGACGAGGGCAAACTGAAGCTTTCTTT
TRBD2	15	TRBV7-3	TRBJ2-5	CASSFGTSGRETQYF	TGTGCCAGCAGCTTTGGGACTAGCGGACGAGAGACCCAGTACTTC
TRBD2	14	TRBV18	TRBJ2-3	CASSPAGGTDTQYF	TGTGCCAGCTCACCAGCGGGGGGCACAGATACGCAGTATTTT
NA	15	TRBV6-1	TRBJ1-5	CASRKTNYSNQPQHF	TGTGCCAGCAGGAAGACAAATTATAGCAATCAGCCCCAGCATTTT
NA	14	TRBV7-3	TRBJ2-3	CASSPGQWADTQYF	TGTGCCAGCAGTCCTGGACAGTGGGCAGATACGCAGTATTTT
NA	14	TRBV7-9	TRBJ1-5	CASSLDGVSKPQHF	TGTGCCAGCAGCTTAGACGGGGTGTCTAAGCCCCAGCATTTT
NA	16	TRBV7-2	TRBJ2-7	CASSRLIQYPTYEQYF	TGTGCCAGCAGCCGACTGATTCAGTACCCAACCTACGAGCAGTACTTC
TRBD1	17	TRBV4-2	TRBJ1-4	CASSSSWGGTGGEKLFF	TGTGCCAGCAGCTCTTCCTGGGGTGGGACAGGGGGTGAAAAACTGTTTTTT
TRBD1	15	TRBV2	TRBJ1-1	CASSQLGQGSTEAFF	TGTGCCAGCAGCCAATTAGGACAGGGCAGCACTGAAGCTTTCTTT
TRBD1	15	TRBV14	TRBJ2-5	CASSEKRGGGETQYF	TGTGCCAGCAGCGAAAAGAGAGGGGGCGGAGAGACCCAGTACTTC
TRBD1	13	TRBV5-1	TRBJ1-1	CASSYTGATEAFF	TGCGCCAGCAGTTACACAGGGGCCACTGAAGCTTTCTTT
NA	15	TRBV5-4	TRBJ1-2	CASSLKRHSIYGYTF	TGTGCCAGCAGCTTGAAAAGACACTCCATCTATGGCTACACCTTC
NA	15	TRBV14	TRBJ2-7	CASSRTNLSSYEQYF	TGTGCCAGCAGTCGTACTAACCTCAGCTCCTACGAGCAGTACTTC
NA	14	TRBV9	TRBJ2-7	CASSPGTRSYEQYF	TGTGCCAGCAGCCCCGGGACTCGATCCTACGAGCAGTACTTC
NA	15	TRBV5-4	TRBJ1-6	CASRIDSADNSPLHF	TGTGCCAGCAGGATAGACTCTGCCGATAATTCACCCCTCCACTTT
TRBD1	14	TRBV29-1	TRBJ1-1	CSVEGGQVSGEAFF	TGCAGCGTTGAAGGGGGACAGGTGTCGGGCGAAGCTTTCTTT
NA	14	TRBV25-1	TRBJ2-5	CASSSQGADETQYF	TGTGCCAGCAGCTCACAGGGTGCCGATGAGACCCAGTACTTC
NA	15	TRBV18	TRBJ2-1	CASSPGQSSYNEQFF	TGTGCCAGCTCACCAGGGCAGAGCTCCTACAATGAGCAGTTCTTC
NA	17	TRBV7-3	TRBJ2-2	CASSLTPAGPGAGELFF	TGTGCCAGCAGCTTAACCCCCGCGGGGCCAGGCGCCGGGGAGCTGTTTTTT
NA	13	TRBV6-5	TRBJ1-1	CASSSQGYTEAFF	TGTGCCAGCAGTTCTCAGGGTTACACTGAAGCTTTCTTT
NA	16	TRBV10-3	TRBJ2-3	CAISEGRGDVVDTQYF	TGTGCCATCAGTGAGGGACGGGGTGATGTGGTAGATACGCAGTATTTT
NA	11	TRBV5-3	TRBJ1-5	CARSLGAAAHF	TGTGCCAGAAGCTTGGGGGCAGCCGCGCATTTT
NA	15	TRBV7-2	TRBJ2-2	CASSLAGANTGELFF	TGTGCCAGCAGCTTAGCGGGCGCGAACACCGGGGAGCTGTTTTTT
TRBD1	16	TRBV27	TRBJ1-2	CASSFSLGQGNFGYTF	TGTGCCAGCAGTTTCTCTCTCGGACAGGGGAATTTTGGCTACACCTTC
NA	16	TRBV6-5	TRBJ1-5	CASSYSRPRSNQPQHF	TGTGCCAGCAGTTACTCGAGGCCCCGTAGCAATCAGCCCCAGCATTTT